This T cell receptor (beta chain) was captured by sequencing in a study of blood T cell repertoires in COVID-19. Study context: Sites in the United States, Italy and Spain provided acute and convalescent COVID-19 samples. PBMCs, B-cell-depleted T cells, or T cells were the source of the cDNA or gDNA that made up the material.

CDR3 length equals 15 residues. Trimming pared 7 bases from V and 2 bases from J, leaving 18 bases between. Germline CDR1 SNHLY, CDR2 FYNNEI. Source study methods: Reference gene primers were amplified, and this amplification served to estimate nucleated cell counts. Profiled with immunoSEQ multiplex PCR; TCRdb holds only in-frame clones, not every one. The V and J calls and clone size come from that table; D and trimming were worked out from the DNA. The sample records 65,000 to 75,000 clones, 91% being singletons. The source is a human donor with active COVID-19. The donor label of this sample is uncertain. The sequenced sample consisted of peripheral blood. J is TRBJ2-7 and V is TRBV2, with a weak D call TRBD1 (6 bases). CDR3 coding DNA: TGTGCCAGCACCGACCCCGGGACACCACCCTACGAGCAGTACTTC. Its protein product is CASTDPGTPPYEQYF.